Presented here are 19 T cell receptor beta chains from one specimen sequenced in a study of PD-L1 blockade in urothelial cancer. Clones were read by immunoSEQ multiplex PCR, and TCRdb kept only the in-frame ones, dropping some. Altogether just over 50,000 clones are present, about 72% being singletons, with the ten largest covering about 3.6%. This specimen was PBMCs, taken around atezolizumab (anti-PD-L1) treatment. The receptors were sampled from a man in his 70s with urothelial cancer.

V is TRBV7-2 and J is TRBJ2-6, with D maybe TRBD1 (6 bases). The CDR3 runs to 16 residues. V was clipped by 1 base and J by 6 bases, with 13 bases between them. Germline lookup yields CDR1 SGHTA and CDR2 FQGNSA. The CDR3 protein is CASSLGLPGAANVLTF. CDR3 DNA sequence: TGTGCCAGCAGCTTAGGTCTGCCAGGGGCGGCCAACGTCCTGACTTTC. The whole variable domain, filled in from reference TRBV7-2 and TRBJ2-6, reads GAGVSQSPSNKVTEKGKDVELRCDPISGHTALYWYRQSLGQGLEFLIYFQGNSAPDKSGLPSDRFSAERTGGSVSTLTIQRTQQEDSAVYLCASSLGLPGAANVLTFGAGSRLTVL.

CDR3 DNA: TGCAGCGTTGAGTGGACAGGGGGACACTATGGCTACACCTTC. Translating it yields CSVEWTGGHYGYTF. The V gene is TRBV29-1, the J gene TRBJ1-2, with 10 bases identical to TRBD1. Germline values: CDR1 SQVTM, CDR2 ANQGSEA. This CDR3 has 14 amino acids. Losses at the gene ends were 3 bases for V and 3 bases for J; bases not matched to a gene: 4.

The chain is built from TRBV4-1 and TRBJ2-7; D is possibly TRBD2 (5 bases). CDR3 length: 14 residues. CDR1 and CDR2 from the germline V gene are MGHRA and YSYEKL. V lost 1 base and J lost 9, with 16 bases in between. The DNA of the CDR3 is TGCGCCAGCAGCCAAGGTCGCCAGGCGGGCGGGCAGTACTTC. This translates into CASSQGRQAGGQYF.

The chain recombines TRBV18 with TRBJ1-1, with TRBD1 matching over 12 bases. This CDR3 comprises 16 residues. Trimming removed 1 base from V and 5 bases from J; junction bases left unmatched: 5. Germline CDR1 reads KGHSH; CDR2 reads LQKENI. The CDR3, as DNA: TGTGCCAGCTCACCACAGGGGACAGGGGGCTATACTGAAGCTTTCTTT. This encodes CASSPQGTGGYTEAFF.

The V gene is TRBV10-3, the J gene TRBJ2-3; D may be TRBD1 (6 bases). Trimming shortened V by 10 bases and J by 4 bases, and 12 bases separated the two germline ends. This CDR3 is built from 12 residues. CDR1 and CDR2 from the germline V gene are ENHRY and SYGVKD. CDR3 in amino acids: CASRQDPDTQYF. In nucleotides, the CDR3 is TGTGCCAGCCGACAGGATCCAGATACGCAGTATTTT.

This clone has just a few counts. CDR3 sequence: CASSSNALEGGDEQYF. Here the CDR3 DNA reads TGTGCCAGCAGCTCTAATGCATTGGAAGGCGGTGACGAGCAGTACTTC. V is TRBV7-9 and J is TRBJ2-7, with D uncertain. From germline, CDR1 is SEHNR and CDR2 FQNEAQ (reference sequence). V was pared by 4 bases and J by 5 bases, with 21 bases between. This CDR3 comprises 16 residues.

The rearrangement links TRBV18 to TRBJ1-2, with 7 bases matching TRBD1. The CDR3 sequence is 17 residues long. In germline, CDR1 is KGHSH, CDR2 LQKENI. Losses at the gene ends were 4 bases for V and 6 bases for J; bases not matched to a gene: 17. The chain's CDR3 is CASSLRDSNVPGDGYTF. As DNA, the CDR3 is TGTGCCAGCTCACTCCGGGACAGCAACGTTCCAGGAGATGGCTACACCTTC.

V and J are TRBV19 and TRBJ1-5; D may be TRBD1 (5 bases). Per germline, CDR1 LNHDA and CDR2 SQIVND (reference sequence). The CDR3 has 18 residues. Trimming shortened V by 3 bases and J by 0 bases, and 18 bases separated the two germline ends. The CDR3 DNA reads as TGTGCCAGTAGTATTGGGGCAACACCGGCGTATAGCAATCAGCCCCAGCATTTT. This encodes CASSIGATPAYSNQPQHF.

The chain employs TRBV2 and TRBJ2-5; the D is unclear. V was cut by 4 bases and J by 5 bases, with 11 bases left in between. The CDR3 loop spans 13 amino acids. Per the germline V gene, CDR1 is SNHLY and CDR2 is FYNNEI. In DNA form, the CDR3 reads TGTGCCAGCAGTGCCCTAATTCGGGAGACCCAGTACTTC. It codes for CASSALIRETQYF.

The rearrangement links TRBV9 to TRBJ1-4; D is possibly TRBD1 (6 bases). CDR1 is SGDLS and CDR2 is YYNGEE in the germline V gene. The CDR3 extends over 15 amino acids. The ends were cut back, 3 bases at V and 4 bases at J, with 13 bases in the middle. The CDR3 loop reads CASSADTGINEKLFF. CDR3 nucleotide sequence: TGTGCCAGCAGCGCCGACACAGGGATTAATGAAAAACTGTTTTTT.

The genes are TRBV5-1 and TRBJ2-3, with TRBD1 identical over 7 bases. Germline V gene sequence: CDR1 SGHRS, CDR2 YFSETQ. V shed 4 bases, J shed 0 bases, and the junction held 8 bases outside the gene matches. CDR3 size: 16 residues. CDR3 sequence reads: CASSPNRGYSTDTQYF. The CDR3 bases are TGCGCCAGCAGCCCCAACAGGGGATACAGCACAGATACGCAGTATTTT.

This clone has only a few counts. In nucleotides, the CDR3 is TGTGCCAGCAGCTATCACGTCTTCCGGGACTACGACCAAGAGACCCAGTACTTC. Residues: CASSYHVFRDYDQETQYF. V gene TRBV11-3 combines with J gene TRBJ2-5, with 7 bases aligning to TRBD2. The CDR3 length is 18 residues. The germline gives CDR1 SGHNT, CDR2 YENEEA. Germline trimming cut 4 bases from V and 0 bases from J; bases unmatched to any gene: 14. Using reference TRBV11-3 and TRBJ2-5 for the parts outside the CDR3, the full variable domain is EAGVVQSPRYKIIEKKQPVAFWCNPISGHNTLYWYLQNLGQGPELLIRYENEEAVDDSQLPKDRFSAERLKGVDSTLKIQPAELGDSAVYLCASSYHVFRDYDQETQYFGPGTRLLVL.

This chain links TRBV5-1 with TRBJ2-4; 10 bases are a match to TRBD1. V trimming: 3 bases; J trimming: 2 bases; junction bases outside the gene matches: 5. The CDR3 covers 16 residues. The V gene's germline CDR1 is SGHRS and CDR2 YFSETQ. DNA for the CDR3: TGCGCCAGCAGCTCCGGGACAGGGGACTCCAAAAACATTCAGTACTTC. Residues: CASSSGTGDSKNIQYF.

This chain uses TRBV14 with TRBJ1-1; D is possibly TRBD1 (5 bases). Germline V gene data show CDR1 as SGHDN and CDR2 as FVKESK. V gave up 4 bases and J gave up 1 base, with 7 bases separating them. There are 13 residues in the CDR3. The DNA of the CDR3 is TGTGCCAGCAGCCGGGGGGGGAACACTGAAGCTTTCTTT. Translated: CASSRGGNTEAFF.

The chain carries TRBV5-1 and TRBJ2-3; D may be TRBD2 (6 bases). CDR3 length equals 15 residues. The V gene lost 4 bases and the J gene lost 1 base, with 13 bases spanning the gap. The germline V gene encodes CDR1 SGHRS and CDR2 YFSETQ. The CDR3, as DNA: TGCGCCAGCAGCCTATATAGCGGAGGCACAGATACGCAGTATTTT. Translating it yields CASSLYSGGTDTQYF.

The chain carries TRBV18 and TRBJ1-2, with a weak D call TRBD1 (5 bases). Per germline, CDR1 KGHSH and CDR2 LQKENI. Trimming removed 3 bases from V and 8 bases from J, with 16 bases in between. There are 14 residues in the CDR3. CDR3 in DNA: TGTGCCAGCTCACCCCAGACGAACGGGGGAGGCTACACCTTC. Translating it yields CASSPQTNGGGYTF.

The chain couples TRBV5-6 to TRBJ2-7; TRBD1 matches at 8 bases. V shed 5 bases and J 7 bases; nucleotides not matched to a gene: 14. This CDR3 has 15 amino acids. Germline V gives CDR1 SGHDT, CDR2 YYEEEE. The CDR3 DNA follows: TGTGCCAGCAGTTATGGACAGGGTGTAAAAAGGGAGCAGTACTTC. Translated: CASSYGQGVKREQYF.

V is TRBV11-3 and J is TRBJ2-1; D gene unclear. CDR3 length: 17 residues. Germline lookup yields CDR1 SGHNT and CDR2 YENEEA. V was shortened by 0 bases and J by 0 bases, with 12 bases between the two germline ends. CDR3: CASSLEGPRISYNEQFF. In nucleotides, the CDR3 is TGTGCCAGCAGCTTAGAAGGTCCTAGAATCTCCTACAATGAGCAGTTCTTC.

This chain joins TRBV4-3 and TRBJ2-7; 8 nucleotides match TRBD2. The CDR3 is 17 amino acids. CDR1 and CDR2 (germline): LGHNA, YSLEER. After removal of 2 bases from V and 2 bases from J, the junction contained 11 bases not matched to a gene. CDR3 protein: CASSQNRGGGLTYEQYF. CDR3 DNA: TGCGCCAGCAGCCAAAATCGGGGGGGCGGGTTAACCTACGAGCAGTACTTC.